This T cell receptor (beta chain) stems from a study of T cell responses to AZD1222 COVID-19 vaccine. Some clones are missing from TCRdb's copy, which holds only in-frame ones; the method was immunoSEQ multiplex PCR. The table records roughly 100,000 clones, approximately 89% of them present only once. Between the trimmed V and J ends, which lost 4 bases and 2 bases, there was a span of 21 bases. This CDR3 has 17 residues. Germline V lookup: CDR1 MNHEY, CDR2 SVGEGT. The study's findings and limits: Nearly half of unique spike-specific TCRs reportedly avoided B.1.351 and B.1.1.7 mutated regions. Only five to seven AZD1222 recipients were seropositive at baseline. White British donors predominated, females outnumbered males, and clonal diversity was possibly underestimated.

A remark on this clone: Its target is not known.

This clonotype was obtained from an adult who received the MenACWY meningococcal vaccine as a control. The input for sequencing was peripheral blood, taken 28 days after the second dose of the MenACWY control vaccine. The chain couples TRBV6-2 or TRBV6-3 to TRBJ2-7, with D tentatively TRBD2 (5 bases). The chain's CDR3 is CASSFIPGSPFPYEQYF. CDR3 DNA sequence: TGTGCCAGCAGTTTTATCCCGGGATCTCCCTTCCCCTACGAGCAGTACTTC.